The rows below give T cell receptor beta chains drawn from one sample of a study of blood T cells in healthy people across ages. Via MiXCR, TCRdb re-called the 5' RACE reads, giving one row per CDR3 protein. The table lists fewer than 2 million distinct CDR3 sequences, about two fifths of them singletons. The sequenced material came from blood. The receptors shown here come from a human donor in good health. The CDR3 runs from the conserved cysteine through the conserved F or W. A D gene is named only where the DNA matches it firmly. The size entry is marked missing in some rows and otherwise reads once, few, many or a size class.

j_call d_call clone_size v_call cdr3_aa cdr3_nt
TRBJ2-7 . few TRBV7-8 CASSLGEPSYEQYF TGTGCCAGCAGCTTAGGGGAGCCCTCCTACGAGCAGTACTTC
TRBJ1-2 . few TRBV13 CASPFRDKENYGYTF TGTGCCAGCCCTTTCCGGGACAAAGAAAACTATGGCTACACCTTC
TRBJ2-3 . few TRBV29-1 CSVELVVCTDTQYF TGCAGCGTTGAGCTTGTGGTCTGCACAGATACGCAGTATTTT
TRBJ1-6 TRBD1 few TRBV4-2 CASSQEGWDRVSPLHF TGTGCCAGCAGCCAAGAGGGGTGGGACAGGGTATCACCCCTCCACTTT
TRBJ2-5 . few TRBV20-1 CSARTGIEETQYF TGCAGTGCTAGAACAGGGATAGAAGAGACCCAGTACTTC
TRBJ2-5 . . TRBV12-3/TRBV12-4 CASSLRPPDYPLQETQYF TGTGCCAGCAGTTTAAGGCCCCCGGACTATCCCCTCCAAGAGACCCAGTACTTC
TRBJ2-1 . few TRBV9 CASSVEWGLKNEQFF TGTGCCAGCAGCGTAGAATGGGGGCTTAAAAATGAGCAGTTCTTC
TRBJ1-4 . few TRBV5-1 CASSFGEREKLFF TGCGCCAGCAGCTTCGGGGAGCGCGAAAAACTGTTTTTT
TRBJ2-4 . few TRBV7-2 CASSLMGGESKNIQYF TGTGCCAGCAGCTTAATGGGCGGGGAATCCAAAAACATTCAGTACTTC
TRBJ2-3 TRBD2 . TRBV4-1 CASSQVLPASGGSTDTQYF TGCGCCAGCAGCCAAGTACTTCCCGCTAGCGGGGGGTCCACAGATACGCAGTATTTT
TRBJ2-5 TRBD1 . TRBV18 CASAPEQGVGEQYF TGTGCCAGCGCACCAGAACAGGGGGTAGGGGAGCAGTACTTC
TRBJ2-1 TRBD1 few TRBV12-3/TRBV12-4 CASSPDRERSSYEQFF TGTGCCAGCAGTCCGGACAGGGAACGGAGCTCCTACGAGCAGTTCTTC
TRBJ1-5 . . TRBV20-1 CSATRDQYSNQPQHF TGCAGTGCGACCCGGGACCAATATAGCAATCAGCCCCAGCATTTT
TRBJ1-2 . few TRBV9 CASSVEALNYGYTF TGTGCCAGCAGCGTAGAGGCACTCAACTATGGCTACACCTTC